The next 26 T cell receptor beta chains were all read from a single sample in a study of T cell repertoires in cytomegalovirus infection. Each CDR3 protein is one row after TCRdb ran MiXCR on the reads. The sample lists fewer than 400,000 distinct CDR3 sequences; about a sixth were seen once. The specimen was PBMCs. The receptors originated from a human donor in good health (CMV status not recorded). Some clones in this sample may be carry-over from other donors' samples.

Turning to this clonotype: The DNA is omitted, as the CDR3 cannot be located on it reliably, and the CDR3 follows TCRdb's listing. This sequence joins TRBV2 and TRBJ1-2. The CDR3 has 12 amino acids, counting both end residues. Germline-derived CDR1 and CDR2 are SNHLY and FYNNEI. The CDR3 is CASSSPVGPGSF.

The chain links TRBV6-5 to TRBJ2-7, with 7 positions matching TRBD2. The CDR3 consists of 15 residues. The ends lost 2 bases at V and 2 bases at J; junction bases unmatched: 6. Germline loops: CDR1 MNHEY, CDR2 SVGAGI. The CDR3 reads CASSYHSGYTYEQYF. The DNA for the CDR3 is TGTGCCAGCAGTTACCATAGCGGGTACACCTACGAGCAGTACTTC.

With regard to this clonotype: Compared with germline, one end of the junction differs, possibly owing to a read error. The chain uses TRBV28 and TRBJ1-5; D is unresolved. The germline V gene encodes CDR1 MDHEN and CDR2 SYDVKM. This CDR3 comprises 12 residues. This CDR3 is CASSSRGQPHHF. The CDR3 DNA reads TGTGCCAGCAGTTCACGGGGTCAGCCCCATCATTTT.

This clonotype was seen at least ten times. The V gene is TRBV2, the J gene TRBJ2-3; D may correspond to TRBD1 or TRBD2 (5 bases each). The ends were cut back, 9 bases at V and 0 bases at J, with 13 bases in the middle. Per germline, CDR1 SNHLY and CDR2 FYNNEI. The CDR3 is 14 amino acids. CDR3 protein: CASRGGASTDTQYF. CDR3 sequence (DNA): TGTGCCAGTCGGGGCGGAGCTAGCACAGATACGCAGTATTTT. The full variable domain, with the rest looked up from reference TRBV2 and TRBJ2-3, is EPEVTQTPSHQVTQMGQEVILRCVPISNHLYFYWYRQILGQKVEFLVSFYNNEISEKSEIFDDQFSVERPDGSNFTLKIRSTKLEDSAMYFCASRGGASTDTQYFGPGTRLTVL.

In this sample, this clonotype turned up many times. The gene calls are TRBV6-1 and TRBJ1-3; TRBD1 matches 7 bases. This CDR3 has 15 residues. The germline gives CDR1 MNHNS, CDR2 SASEGT. J was trimmed by 4 bases and V by 11 bases; bases with no gene match: 14. CDR3 protein: CACREGAGGGNTIYF. In DNA form, the CDR3 reads TGTGCCTGTCGAGAAGGGGCAGGGGGAGGAAACACCATATATTTT.

The chain employs TRBV10-3 and TRBJ2-2; maybe TRBD1 (6 bases). The V gene lost 8 bases and the J gene lost 5 bases, with 15 bases spanning the gap. This CDR3 is built from 14 residues. Germline-derived CDR1 and CDR2 are ENHRY and SYGVKD. CDR3 amino acids: CAIGLRGQTGELFF. The CDR3 DNA is TGTGCCATCGGACTCCGGGGACAAACCGGGGAGCTGTTTTTT.

This clonotype was detected many times. The V call is TRBV7-2, the J call TRBJ2-7; D uncertain. Trimming cost V 5 bases and J 5 bases, with 10 bases left between them. The CDR3 sequence is 12 residues long. The germline gives CDR1 SGHTA, CDR2 FQGNSA. The CDR3 DNA follows: TGTGCCAGCAGCCCGAACGTCGACGAGCAGTACTTC. Encoded protein: CASSPNVDEQYF.

As regards this clonotype: One junction end disagrees with the germline gene, perhaps due to a read error. This chain's CDR3 is CAGSSAGGSSYEQYF. In DNA form, the CDR3 reads TGTGCCGGCAGCTCAGCGGGGGGGAGCTCCTACGAGCAGTACTTC. J is TRBJ2-7 and V is TRBV7-2, with 10 bases aligning to TRBD2. CDR1 SGHTA and CDR2 FQGNSA come from the germline V gene. The CDR3 spans 15 residues.

This clonotype appeared a few times. V usage is TRBV20-1 and J usage is TRBJ2-3; TRBD2 agrees at 8 bases. CDR1 and CDR2 from the germline V gene are DFQATT and SNEGSKA (reference sequence). V lost 1 base, J lost 2 bases, and 8 bases stayed unmatched. The CDR3 has 16 amino acids. The CDR3 sequence: CSARAPGGRDTDTQYF. The CDR3 nucleotides are TGCAGTGCTAGAGCTCCGGGGGGGCGGGACACAGATACGCAGTATTTT.

The chain recombines TRBV5-1 with TRBJ1-1, with no clear D. Looked up from germline, CDR1 is SGHRS and CDR2 is YFSETQ. This CDR3 has 14 amino acids. Deletions cut 1 base from V and 5 bases from J, with 12 bases between. Written as DNA, the CDR3 is TGCGCCAGCAGCTTGTACAGCCTTGGAACTGAAGCTTTCTTT. Its protein product is CASSLYSLGTEAFF. Using reference TRBV5-1 and TRBJ1-1 for the parts outside the CDR3, the full variable domain is KAGVTQTPRYLIKTRGQQVTLSCSPISGHRSVSWYQQTPGQGLQFLFEYFSETQRNKGNFPGRFSGRQFSNSRSEMNVSTLELGDSALYLCASSLYSLGTEAFFGQGTRLTVV.

This clonotype was picked up a small number of times. The chain carries TRBV6-1 and TRBJ1-6, with 7 nucleotides matching TRBD1. CDR3 length: 16 residues. Unmatched junction bases numbered 7, after V lost 0 bases and J lost 8 bases. Germline V CDR1 and CDR2: MNHNS, SASEGT. CDR3 sequence reads: CASSEAGQDGDSPLHF. Written as DNA, the CDR3 is TGTGCCAGCAGTGAAGCAGGACAGGACGGGGATTCACCCCTCCACTTT.

This clonotype was recorded many times. The genes are TRBV7-2 and TRBJ1-1; no reliable D call. The germline CDR1 and CDR2 sequences are SGHTA and FQGNSA. Trimming removed 3 bases at V and 0 bases at J, with 11 bases between. This CDR3 has 15 amino acids. For the CDR3, the DNA is TGTGCCAGCAGCTTTTCCGCGAGAATGAACACTGAAGCTTTCTTT. Its translation is CASSFSARMNTEAFF.

This clonotype was detected a few times. The chain carries TRBV7-6 and TRBJ2-5; D may be TRBD1 (5 bases). This CDR3 has 14 amino acids. V gave up 4 bases and J gave up 7 bases, with 16 bases separating them. CDR1 and CDR2 from the germline V gene are SGHVS and FNYEAQ. CDR3 residues: CASSSTGQYGTQYF. CDR3 nucleotide sequence: TGTGCCAGCAGCTCCACCGGACAATACGGGACCCAGTACTTC. Complete variable domain (other parts from reference TRBV7-6 and TRBJ2-5): GAGVSQSPRYKVTKRGQDVALRCDPISGHVSLYWYRQALGQGPEFLTYFNYEAQQDKSGLPNDRFSAERPEGSISTLTIQRTEQRDSAMYRCASSSTGQYGTQYFGPGTRLLVL.

This clonotype occurred once. This may stem from a read error, because a much larger clone lies one nucleotide away. This chain joins TRBV27 and TRBJ2-1, with 7 bases matching TRBD2. The CDR3 has 17 residues. Germline loops: CDR1 MNHEY, CDR2 SMNVEV (reference sequence). CDR3 region: CVSSQSGAVALNNEQFF. The CDR3, as DNA: TGTGTCAGCAGCCAAAGCGGGGCGGTTGCCTTGAACAATGAGCAGTTCTTC.

The chain recombines TRBV19 with TRBJ2-7; D is ambiguous. V lost 8 bases and J lost 4, with 18 bases in between. Per germline, CDR1 LNHDA and CDR2 SQIVND (reference sequence). CDR3 length: 14 residues. The CDR3 protein is CASSKPGPGYEQYF. In DNA form, the CDR3 reads TGTGCCAGTTCAAAACCGGGCCCCGGGTACGAGCAGTACTTC.

This clonotype has a count of ten or more. The rearrangement joins TRBV6-1 to TRBJ1-5; unclear D gene. Between the trimmed V and J ends, which lost 6 bases and 4 bases, there was a span of 13 bases. Germline V gene data show CDR1 as MNHNS and CDR2 as SASEGT. The CDR3 covers 14 residues. Here the CDR3 DNA reads TGTGCCAGCAGGAACATGGGGTGGAATCAGCCCCAGCATTTT. Protein: CASRNMGWNQPQHF.

This clonotype was found a few times. The gene calls are TRBV19 and TRBJ2-3; D is undetermined. V was clipped by 7 bases and J by 6 bases, with 14 bases between them. Germline assignment: CDR1 LNHDA and CDR2 SQIVND (reference sequence). This CDR3 comprises 13 residues. The CDR3 DNA reads as TGTGCCAGTACCCCCCATCCGGAGGATACGCAGTATTTT. This translates into CASTPHPEDTQYF. The variable domain in full, completed from reference TRBV19 and TRBJ2-3, reads DGGITQSPKYLFRKEGQNVTLSCEQNLNHDAMYWYRQDPGQGLRLIYYSQIVNDFQKGDIAEGYSVSREKKESFPLTVTSAQKNPTAFYLCASTPHPEDTQYFGPGTRLTVL.

V is TRBV11-2 and J is TRBJ2-5, with TRBD1 matching 10 bases. This CDR3 spans 14 amino acids. V shed 6 bases and J 3 bases; nucleotides not matched to a gene: 4. The germline V gene encodes CDR1 SGHAT and CDR2 FQNNGV. CDR3 region: CASRNGQGEETQYF. DNA of the CDR3: TGTGCCAGCAGAAATGGACAGGGGGAAGAGACCCAGTACTTC.

The chain couples TRBV25-1 to TRBJ2-5; possible D gene TRBD2, 6 bases. The ends were cut back, 2 bases at V and 7 bases at J, with 14 bases in the middle. The CDR3 is made up of 14 amino acids. Per germline, CDR1 MGHDK and CDR2 SYGVNS. The CDR3 DNA sequence: TGTGCCAGCAGTGAACCCCGGGGGTTTCTGACCCAGTACTTC. Its translation: CASSEPRGFLTQYF.

This clonotype came up a few times. DNA for the CDR3: TGTGCCAGCAGTGAGCCGGGACTAGCGGGGGGGGTGTGGTTCTTC. This encodes CASSEPGLAGGVWFF. This chain joins TRBV3-1 and TRBJ2-1, with 16 bases fitting TRBD2. V lost 6 bases to trimming and J lost 15 bases; unmatched junction nucleotides: 11. The germline CDR1 and CDR2 sequences are LGHDT and YNNKEL (reference sequence). This CDR3 has 15 residues.

The table lists this clonotype with a count of one. The chain combines TRBV11-2 with TRBJ1-2; D unresolved. Germline V gene lookup returns CDR1 SGHAT and CDR2 FQNNGV. The V end was cut by 0 bases, the J end by 8 bases, with 10 bases between. The CDR3 is made up of 13 amino acids. CDR3 nucleotide sequence: TGTGCCAGCAGCTTAGATGGCGGATTCGGCTACACCTTC. As protein: CASSLDGGFGYTF. The variable domain in full, completed from reference TRBV11-2 and TRBJ1-2, reads EAGVAQSPRYKIIEKRQSVAFWCNPISGHATLYWYQQILGQGPKLLIQFQNNGVVDDSQLPKDRFSAERLKGVDSTLKIQPAKLEDSAVYLCASSLDGGFGYTFGSGTRLTVV.

The chain has TRBV18 and TRBJ1-4; a weak D match, TRBD1 (6 bases). CDR3 size: 19 residues. Trimming removed 4 bases at V and 2 bases at J, with 23 bases between. Germline-derived CDR1 and CDR2 are KGHSH and LQKENI. This chain's CDR3 is CASSLTTGRWEVTNEKLFF. CDR3 nucleotides: TGTGCCAGCTCACTCACCACAGGGCGGTGGGAAGTGACTAATGAAAAACTGTTTTTT.

Written as DNA, the CDR3 is TGCAGTGCTCACGATACAGGCAATGAGCAGTTCTTC. It is translated as CSAHDTGNEQFF. This rearrangement joins TRBV20-1 to TRBJ2-1; maybe TRBD1 (5 bases). This CDR3 has 12 amino acids. Trimming took 5 bases from V and 6 from J, leaving 11 bases between them. Germline V gene sequence: CDR1 DFQATT, CDR2 SNEGSKA (reference sequence).

The CDR3 nucleotides read TGTGCCAGCACTCTCGGGAGGGGTAGCAATCAGCCCCAGCATTTT. It codes for CASTLGRGSNQPQHF. This rearrangement joins TRBV7-9 to TRBJ1-5; tentative D call: TRBD1 (5 bases). Per germline, CDR1 SEHNR and CDR2 FQNEAQ (reference sequence). The CDR3 covers 15 residues. Trimming removed 7 bases at V and 0 bases at J, with 13 bases between.

The chain couples TRBV27 to TRBJ2-2; TRBD1 matches at 8 bases. This CDR3 has 14 amino acids. V gave up 9 bases and J gave up 4 bases; unmatched junction bases: 7. The germline CDR1 and CDR2 sequences are MNHEY and SMNVEV (reference sequence). CDR3 in amino acids: CASTRGLGTGELFF. CDR3 sequence (DNA): TGTGCCAGTACCAGGGGGCTGGGCACCGGGGAGCTGTTTTTT.

The table lists this clonotype with many counts. J is TRBJ1-5 and V is TRBV6-1, with D unresolved. There are 13 residues in the CDR3. Germline CDR1 MNHNS, CDR2 SASEGT. Trimming left V 2 bases short and J 3 bases short, with 5 bases between. Here the CDR3 reads CASSERINQPQHF. CDR3 DNA: TGTGCCAGCAGTGAACGGATCAATCAGCCCCAGCATTTT.